Shown below are 25 T cell receptor beta chains from a single sample sequenced in a study of T-cell reconstitution after alpha-beta-depleted transplantation in children. For TCRbeta, the library was prepared with unique molecular identifiers. TCRdb called the PCR reads again in MiXCR, with one record for every CDR3 protein. The sample lists hundreds of thousands of distinct CDR3 sequences; about 31% were seen once. This specimen was PBMCs from the stem cell graft donor, taken from the stem cell graft. The receptor set was obtained from a human donor who donated a stem cell graft to a child with aplastic anemia.

This chain connects TRBV6-2 or TRBV6-3 to TRBJ2-7; TRBD2 matches at 9 bases. Trimming removed 6 bases from V and 2 bases from J; junction bases left unmatched: 5. The CDR3 contains 14 residues. Germline V gives CDR1 MNHEY, CDR2 SVGEGT. CDR3 in amino acids: CASRIAGVAYEQYF. The CDR3 DNA is TGTGCCAGCAGGATAGCGGGAGTTGCCTACGAGCAGTACTTC.

The table lists this clonotype with a few counts. The V and J genes are TRBV20-1 and TRBJ2-1, with D perhaps being TRBD1 or TRBD2 (5 bases each). The CDR3 length is 15 residues. V lost 8 bases, J lost 9 bases, and 26 bases lay in between. Germline V gene lookup returns CDR1 DFQATT and CDR2 SNEGSKA (reference sequence). The CDR3 sequence: CSSNRGSLRGGEQFF. The DNA of the CDR3 is TGCAGTAGCAACCGGGGCTCCCTCCGGGGCGGTGAGCAGTTCTTC.

V gene TRBV15 combines with J gene TRBJ2-7; D is unresolved. This CDR3 is built from 12 residues. Per the germline V gene, CDR1 is LNHNV and CDR2 is YYDKDF (reference sequence). Trimming left V 0 bases short and J 5 bases short, with 5 bases between. The CDR3: CATSRDRNEQYF. As DNA, the CDR3 is TGTGCCACCAGCAGAGATAGAAACGAGCAGTACTTC.

This clonotype has a handful of counts. The gene calls are TRBV7-8 and TRBJ1-5; no reliable D call. V shed 5 bases and J shed 0 bases, with 5 bases lying between them. There are 13 residues in the CDR3. CDR1 and CDR2 from the germline V gene are SGHVS and FQNEAQ. This CDR3 is CASSQNSNQPQHF. The CDR3 nucleotides read TGTGCCAGCAGCCAGAATAGCAATCAGCCCCAGCATTTT.

The chain recombines TRBV4-2 with TRBJ2-7, with 14 bases identical to TRBD2. The germline gives CDR1 LGHNA, CDR2 YNFKEQ. V gave up 3 bases and J gave up 3 bases; unmatched junction bases: 7. The CDR3 runs to 17 residues. CDR3 sequence (DNA): TGTGCCAGCAGCCAGGATACCGGGACTAGCGGGAGCTACGAGCAGTACTTC. Translated, it gives CASSQDTGTSGSYEQYF.

This clonotype came up a few times. The J gene is TRBJ1-2, the V gene TRBV5-1; maybe TRBD1 (5 bases). Germline V lookup: CDR1 SGHRS, CDR2 YFSETQ. The CDR3 consists of 14 residues. V was trimmed by 7 bases and J by 0 bases, leaving 13 bases between them. The CDR3 DNA sequence: TGCGCCAGCGGATCGGGGGTTCCTAACTATGGCTACACCTTC. Its translation: CASGSGVPNYGYTF.

The rearrangement joins TRBV2 to TRBJ2-1; D remains unclear. Germline loops: CDR1 SNHLY, CDR2 FYNNEI. This CDR3 is built from 15 residues. V gave up 7 bases and J gave up 3 bases, with 16 bases separating them. CDR3 in DNA: TGTGCCAGCACTGGGATCCGGGTTAGCTACAATGAGCAGTTCTTC. Translation gives CASTGIRVSYNEQFF. Using reference TRBV2 and TRBJ2-1 for the parts outside the CDR3, the full variable domain is EPEVTQTPSHQVTQMGQEVILRCVPISNHLYFYWYRQILGQKVEFLVSFYNNEISEKSEIFDDQFSVERPDGSNFTLKIRSTKLEDSAMYFCASTGIRVSYNEQFFGPGTRLTVL.

This chain uses TRBV20-1 with TRBJ1-2; no definite D call. CDR1 and CDR2 (germline): DFQATT, SNEGSKA (reference sequence). Trimming cost V 2 bases and J 2 bases, with 12 bases left between them. CDR3 length equals 14 residues. The CDR3 loop is CSARSLGENYGYTF. The CDR3 DNA reads as TGCAGTGCTAGAAGCCTTGGGGAGAACTATGGCTACACCTTC.

The CDR3 sequence is CASSTLAGGYTF. In DNA form, the CDR3 reads TGTGCCAGCAGTACCCTCGCGGGGGGCTACACCTTC. V gene TRBV6-6 combines with J gene TRBJ1-2; D is unresolved. The CDR3 loop spans 12 amino acids. Per the germline V gene, CDR1 is MNHNY and CDR2 is SVGAGI (reference sequence). V was trimmed by 5 bases and J by 8 bases, leaving 12 bases between them.

The CDR3 nucleotides read TGTGCCAGCTCACCACCGGTGGTTGGTGGGGCCAACGTCCTGACTTTC. Amino acids: CASSPPVVGGANVLTF. The chain couples TRBV18 to TRBJ2-6; D not resolved. Trimming removed 0 bases at V and 3 bases at J, with 9 bases between. The CDR3 has 16 residues. The V gene's germline CDR1 is KGHSH and CDR2 LQKENI.

The rearrangement uses TRBV9 and TRBJ1-1; D remains ambiguous. The CDR3 has 12 amino acids. With 3 bases removed from V and 1 base from J, the gap between germline ends came to 4 bases. Germline loops: CDR1 SGDLS, CDR2 YYNGEE. The CDR3 spells CASSDANTEAFF. CDR3 bases: TGTGCCAGCAGCGATGCGAACACTGAAGCTTTCTTT.

The rearrangement links TRBV13 to TRBJ2-7; the match to TRBD2 covers 12 bases. Losses at the gene ends were 4 bases for V and 0 bases for J; bases not matched to a gene: 7. The CDR3 contains 17 residues. CDR1 is PRHDT and CDR2 is FYEKMQ in the germline V gene (reference sequence). This chain's CDR3 is CASSSPRLAGASYEQYV. CDR3 nucleotide sequence: TGTGCCAGCAGCTCACCGAGACTAGCGGGAGCCTCCTACGAGCAGTACGTC.

The CDR3 loop is CASSLVAGANEKLFF. In nucleotides, the CDR3 is TGCGCCAGCAGCTTGGTTGCAGGGGCTAATGAAAAACTGTTTTTT. The chain is built from TRBV5-1 and TRBJ1-4; the D gene is possibly TRBD1 (6 bases). V lost 0 bases, J lost 3 bases, and 9 bases lay in between. This CDR3 contains 15 residues. CDR1 and CDR2 from the germline V gene are SGHRS and YFSETQ.

The V and J genes are TRBV20-1 and TRBJ2-7, with 10 bases that match TRBD1. The CDR3 covers 14 residues. Germline-derived CDR1 and CDR2 are DFQATT and SNEGSKA (reference sequence). Trimming took 6 bases from V and 7 from J; bases not matched to a gene: 12. The CDR3 here is CSALTGQGLREQYF. CDR3 coding DNA: TGCAGTGCCCTCACGGGACAGGGGCTAAGGGAGCAGTACTTC.

The chain links TRBV7-8 to TRBJ2-7, with D unclear. Germline lookup yields CDR1 SGHVS and CDR2 FQNEAQ. Trimming left V 0 bases short and J 6 bases short, with 6 bases between. This CDR3 contains 12 residues. CDR3 nucleotide sequence: TGTGCCAGCAGCTTAGCGCTCTTCGAGCAGTACGTC. Translation gives CASSLALFEQYV.

The chain has TRBV20-1 and TRBJ2-5, with D perhaps TRBD1 or TRBD2 (5 bases each). The CDR3 spans 14 residues. V was shortened by 0 bases and J by 5 bases, with 13 bases between the two germline ends. Germline CDR1 DFQATT, CDR2 SNEGSKA (reference sequence). CDR3 sequence: CSARDSGGGETQYF. For the CDR3, the DNA is TGCAGTGCTAGAGATTCGGGTGGGGGTGAGACCCAGTACTTC.

The chain links TRBV30 to TRBJ1-2; D might be TRBD1 (5 bases). V was cut by 3 bases and J by 4 bases, with 21 bases left in between. Germline V gene sequence: CDR1 GTSNPN, CDR2 SVGIG (reference sequence). The CDR3 covers 16 residues. For the CDR3, the DNA is TGTGCCTGGAGAGGGTATCCGGGCAGGGAGGGCTATGGCTACACCTTC. Translation gives CAWRGYPGREGYGYTF.

This sequence joins TRBV21-1 and TRBJ2-1; the listed D gene, TRBD1, was not tested against the DNA. TRBV21-1 is labeled a pseudogene. The CDR3 totals 14 residues. The CDR3 reads CASSNPPDRNEQFF. In DNA form, the CDR3 reads TGTGCCAGCAGCAACCCCCCGGACAGGAATGAGCAGTTCTTC.

V usage is TRBV6-1 and J usage is TRBJ2-7, with TRBD1 matching 8 bases. The CDR3 covers 14 residues. Losses at the gene ends were 6 bases for V and 4 bases for J; bases not matched to a gene: 8. The germline gives CDR1 MNHNS, CDR2 SASEGT. CDR3 in DNA: TGTGCCAGCAGGGAGGACAGGGTCCCGTACGAGCAGTACTTC. It encodes CASREDRVPYEQYF.

A few counts support this clonotype. The chain links TRBV7-9 to TRBJ1-4; D is uncertain. V shed 5 bases and J shed 3 bases, with 13 bases lying between them. Germline V lookup: CDR1 SEHNR, CDR2 FQNEAQ (reference sequence). This CDR3 comprises 15 residues. The CDR3 here is CASSPMAGPNEKLFF. CDR3 nucleotide sequence: TGTGCCAGCAGCCCAATGGCCGGGCCTAATGAAAAACTGTTTTTT.

This chain connects TRBV7-6 to TRBJ2-3, with D possibly matching TRBD2 (5 bases). This CDR3 region has 16 residues. Germline CDR1 and CDR2: SGHVS and FNYEAQ. The germline V and J ends were trimmed by 1 base and 3 bases, with 14 bases remaining between them. The CDR3 reads CASSLGPERRTDTQYF. CDR3 coding DNA: TGTGCCAGCAGCTTAGGACCGGAAAGGAGGACAGATACGCAGTATTTT.

In its sample, this clonotype was seen a few times. This chain links TRBV6-5 with TRBJ1-5; the D is unclear. Deletions cut 2 bases from V and 0 bases from J, with 14 bases between. This CDR3 has 17 amino acids. The V gene's germline CDR1 is MNHEY and CDR2 SVGAGI. The CDR3 region has the DNA TGTGCCAGCAGTTACACGGAGCCACTATATAGCAATCAGCCCCAGCATTTT. The encoded protein is CASSYTEPLYSNQPQHF.

The V call is TRBV18, the J call TRBJ1-1, with D uncertain. V was cut by 3 bases and J by 6 bases, with 8 bases left in between. The CDR3 length is 12 residues. Per germline, CDR1 KGHSH and CDR2 LQKENI. For the CDR3, the DNA is TGTGCCAGCTCACCGACGGCTTCTGAAGCTTTCTTT. It codes for CASSPTASEAFF.

This clonotype was observed a few times. J is TRBJ2-3 and V is TRBV2, with 7 bases fitting TRBD2. Germline trimming cut 9 bases from V and 4 bases from J; bases unmatched to any gene: 13. The CDR3 runs to 15 residues. In germline, CDR1 is SNHLY, CDR2 FYNNEI. The CDR3 spells CARLQRAGIPDTQYF. DNA of the CDR3: TGTGCCAGACTCCAGAGAGCGGGAATTCCAGATACGCAGTATTTT.

This clonotype came up many times. V gene TRBV4-3 combines with J gene TRBJ2-5; 7 bases agree with TRBD2. CDR1 and CDR2 from the germline V gene are LGHNA and YSLEER. The CDR3 runs 17 residues. The V segment lost 1 base and the J segment 1 base; nucleotides outside the gene matches: 9. CDR3: CASSQVFGGGPQETQYF. The CDR3 region has the DNA TGCGCCAGCAGCCAAGTTTTCGGCGGGGGACCCCAAGAGACCCAGTACTTC.